This paragraph reports one T cell receptor (beta chain). The sample originates from a study of shared clonotypes between healthy human individuals. Using immunoSEQ multiplex PCR, the repertoire was profiled, and TCRdb retains in-frame clones only, with some absent. The table has about 380,000 clones, approximately 96% seen once. V lost 0 bases and J 6 bases, leaving 11 bases between the germline ends. CDR1 is LNHDA and CDR2 is SQIVND in the germline V gene (reference sequence). This CDR3 is 15 amino acids long. The donor cohort consisted entirely of Caucasian adults residing in Nashville, Tennessee. This chain links TRBV19 with TRBJ2-2; D remains unclear. The receptor was isolated from a man aged 25-40 years in good health. Sequenced material: memory CD8+ T cells sorted from blood. As to subset: CD45RO+ cells pooled with CCR7-negative TemRA cells. CDR3 sequence: CASSIEGSLSGELFF. CDR3 coding DNA: TGTGCCAGTAGTATAGAAGGTAGCTTGTCCGGGGAGCTGTTTTTT.